These T cell receptor beta chains were read from a single sample in a study of human T cells and chemical hapten exposure. From the RACE reads, TCRdb called clonotypes with MiXCR, one entry per CDR3 protein. The repertoire holds around 120,000 distinct CDR3 sequences, with 13% as singletons. The specimen was whole blood, collected in connection with sensitization to the hapten diphenylcyclopropenone (DPC). These receptors originate from a woman under 30 with alopecia areata. Some clones in this sample may be carry-over from other donors' samples. Each CDR3 is given with its conserved first and last residue. The order of the fields is CDR3 protein, CDR3 DNA, J gene, V gene, clone size, D gene. The D gene is left open where the match is weak. Size values are once, few and many counts, or a class for expanded clones, and some rows have none.

CATSDTDRADGYTF TGTGCCACCAGTGACACTGACAGGGCGGATGGCTACACCTTC TRBJ1-2 TRBV24-1 few TRBD1
CASSLTGGSGYTF TGTGCCAGCAGTTTGACAGGGGGGAGCGGCTACACCTTC TRBJ1-2 TRBV12-3/TRBV12-4 few TRBD1
CASSLTGQSPEAFF TGTGCCAGCAGTTTGACGGGACAGTCGCCTGAAGCTTTCTTT TRBJ1-1 TRBV12-3/TRBV12-4 many TRBD1
CASSPLWGRNEQYF TGTGCCAGTAGTCCTCTCTGGGGGCGAAACGAGCAGTACTTC TRBJ2-7 TRBV19 - -
CAWSSGAGYGYTF TGTGCCTGGAGCAGCGGGGCCGGCTATGGCTACACCTTC TRBJ1-2 TRBV30 - -
CSAWDRGQVTQYF TGCAGTGCTTGGGACAGGGGGCAGGTTACGCAGTATTTT TRBJ2-3 TRBV20-1 - TRBD1
CASNRDYGSPLHF TGTGCCAGCAACCGGGACTACGGTTCACCCCTCCACTTT TRBJ1-6 TRBV14 many -
CSVEVYDRSYGYTF TGCAGCGTTGAAGTCTATGATCGATCTTATGGCTACACCTTC TRBJ1-2 TRBV29-1 few -
CASSFPNERAGSETQYF TGTGCCAGCAGTTTTCCTAACGAGAGGGCCGGGTCAGAGACCCAGTACTTC TRBJ2-5 TRBV28 few -
CASSLWGRQASGANVLTF TGTGCCAGCAGTCTCTGGGGACGGCAGGCCTCTGGGGCCAACGTCCTGACTTTC TRBJ2-6 TRBV6-2/TRBV6-3 few -
CSARVREEYGYTF TGCAGTGCTAGAGTTAGGGAAGAATATGGCTACACCTTC TRBJ1-2 TRBV20-1 few -
CASSLEGGGLNTEAFF TGTGCCAGCAGCTTAGAGGGTGGAGGGTTGAACACTGAAGCTTTCTTT TRBJ1-1 TRBV7-8 few -
CASSLTYPRDRGFADTQYF TGTGCCAGCAGCTTAACCTACCCCCGGGACAGGGGCTTTGCAGATACGCAGTATTTT TRBJ2-3 TRBV7-6 many TRBD1
CASSPSGKGNTIYF TGTGCCAGCAGTCCTTCAGGGAAAGGAAACACCATATATTTT TRBJ1-3 TRBV27 many -
CASSWPFPGSNTEAFF TGTGCCAGCAGTTGGCCCTTTCCGGGGTCGAACACTGAAGCTTTCTTT TRBJ1-1 TRBV6-2/TRBV6-3 - -
CASSRLAGAYNEQFF TGTGCCAGCAGTCGACTAGCGGGGGCATACAATGAGCAGTTCTTC TRBJ2-1 TRBV7-9 - TRBD2
CASSFLADLLGGELFF TGTGCCAGCAGCTTCCTAGCGGACTTACTTGGCGGGGAGCTGTTTTTT TRBJ2-2 TRBV7-2 few TRBD2
CASSRGRVYEQYF TGTGCCAGTAGTCGGGGAAGGGTCTACGAGCAGTACTTC TRBJ2-7 TRBV19 few -
CATSRGGGTEAFF TGTGCCACCAGCAGAGGTGGGGGCACTGAAGCTTTCTTT TRBJ1-1 TRBV15 few -
CASSTTLRQGGYSPLHF TGTGCCAGTAGCACCACTCTACGACAGGGGGGATATTCACCCCTCCACTTT TRBJ1-6 TRBV19 - TRBD1
CASSLRGGRPDTQYF TGTGCCAGCAGCTTGCGGGGGGGCCGTCCAGATACGCAGTATTTT TRBJ2-3 TRBV7-3 - TRBD2
CATSSGDRVRGQPQHF TGTGCCACCAGCAGCGGGGACAGGGTAAGGGGGCAGCCCCAGCATTTT TRBJ1-5 TRBV15 - TRBD1
CASSPRHTGELFF TGTGCCAGTAGTCCCCGCCACACCGGGGAGCTGTTTTTT TRBJ2-2 TRBV19 few -
CASSSRTGPDTQYF TGTGCCAGCAGTTCCCGGACAGGGCCAGATACGCAGTATTTT TRBJ2-3 TRBV6-2/TRBV6-3 many TRBD1
CSARRGSGANVLTF TGCAGTGCTAGAAGGGGGTCTGGGGCCAACGTCCTGACTTTC TRBJ2-6 TRBV20-1 many -
CASRGLGSYEQYF TGTGCCAGCAGGGGACTGGGATCCTACGAGCAGTACTTC TRBJ2-7 TRBV6-5 - -